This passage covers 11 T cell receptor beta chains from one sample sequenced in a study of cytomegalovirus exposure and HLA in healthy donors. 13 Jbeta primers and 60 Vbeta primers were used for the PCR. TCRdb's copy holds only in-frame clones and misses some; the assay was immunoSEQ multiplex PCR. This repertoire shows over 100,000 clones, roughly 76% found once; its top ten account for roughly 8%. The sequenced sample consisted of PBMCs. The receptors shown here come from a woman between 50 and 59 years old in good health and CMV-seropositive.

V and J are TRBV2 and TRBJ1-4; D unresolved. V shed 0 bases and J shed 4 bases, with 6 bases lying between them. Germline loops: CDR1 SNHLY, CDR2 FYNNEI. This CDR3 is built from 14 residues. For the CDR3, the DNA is TGTGCCAGCAGTGAAGCACATCTTAATGAAAAACTGTTTTTT. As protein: CASSEAHLNEKLFF.

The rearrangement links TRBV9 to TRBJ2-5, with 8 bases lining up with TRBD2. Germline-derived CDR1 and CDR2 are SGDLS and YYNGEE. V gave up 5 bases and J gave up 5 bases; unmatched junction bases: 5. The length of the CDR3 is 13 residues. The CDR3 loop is CASSPGGQETQYF. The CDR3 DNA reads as TGTGCCAGCAGTCCGGGGGGGCAGGAGACCCAGTACTTC.

This chain's CDR3 is CASSLTGGGNQPQHF. CDR3 sequence (DNA): TGTGCCAGCAGCCTGACAGGGGGCGGCAATCAGCCCCAGCATTTT. V is TRBV11-2 and J is TRBJ1-5; 10 bases line up with TRBD1. V shed 5 bases and J 2 bases; nucleotides not matched to a gene: 3. Per the germline V gene, CDR1 is SGHAT and CDR2 is FQNNGV. This CDR3 is 15 amino acids long.

CDR3 sequence reads: CASSPYNSPLHF. CDR3 sequence (DNA): TGTGCCAGCAGTCCGTATAATTCACCCCTCCACTTT. This chain joins TRBV5-4 and TRBJ1-6; D is unclear. The CDR3 extends over 12 amino acids. Germline CDR1 is SGHNT and CDR2 is YYREEE (reference sequence). Trimming took 5 bases from V and 4 from J, leaving 4 bases between them.

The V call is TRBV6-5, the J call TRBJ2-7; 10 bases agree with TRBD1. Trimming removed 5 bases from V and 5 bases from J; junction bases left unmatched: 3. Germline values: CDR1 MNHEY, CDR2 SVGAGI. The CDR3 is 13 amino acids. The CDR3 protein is CASSGDRGNEQYF. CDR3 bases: TGTGCCAGCAGTGGGGACAGGGGAAACGAGCAGTACTTC.

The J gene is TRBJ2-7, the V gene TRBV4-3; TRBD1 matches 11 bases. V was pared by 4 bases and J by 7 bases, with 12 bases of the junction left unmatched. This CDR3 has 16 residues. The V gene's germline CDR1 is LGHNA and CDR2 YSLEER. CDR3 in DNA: TGCGCCAGCAGCCGAGGGTCTCCGGGACAGGGGGGTGAGCAGTACTTC. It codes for CASSRGSPGQGGEQYF.

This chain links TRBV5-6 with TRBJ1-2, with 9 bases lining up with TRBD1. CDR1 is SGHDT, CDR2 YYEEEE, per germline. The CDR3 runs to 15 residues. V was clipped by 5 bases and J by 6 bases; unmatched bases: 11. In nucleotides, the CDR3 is TGTGCCAGCAGTTTTTGGGACAGGGCTTTCAATGGCTACACCTTC. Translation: CASSFWDRAFNGYTF.

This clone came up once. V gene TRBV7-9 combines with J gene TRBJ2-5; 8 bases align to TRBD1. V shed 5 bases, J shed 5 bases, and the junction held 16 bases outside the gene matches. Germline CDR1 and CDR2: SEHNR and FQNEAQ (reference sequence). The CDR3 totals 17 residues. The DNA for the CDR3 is TGTGCCAGCAGCCGCGCCGAGGACAGGGATATCGGGGAGACCCAGTACTTC. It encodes CASSRAEDRDIGETQYF.

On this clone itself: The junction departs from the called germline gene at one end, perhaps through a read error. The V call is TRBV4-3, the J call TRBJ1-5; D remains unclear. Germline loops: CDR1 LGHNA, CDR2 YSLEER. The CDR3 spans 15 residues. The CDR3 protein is CASSEDGGRNQPQHF. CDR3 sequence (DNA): TGCGCCAGCAGCGAAGACGGCGGGAGGAATCAGCCCCAGCATTTT.

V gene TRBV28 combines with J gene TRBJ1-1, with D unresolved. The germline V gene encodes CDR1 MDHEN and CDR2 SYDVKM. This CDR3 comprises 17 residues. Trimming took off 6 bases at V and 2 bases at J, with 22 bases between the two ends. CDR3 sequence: CASSLSLGSSSNTEAFF. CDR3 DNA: TGTGCCAGCAGCTTAAGCCTCGGGTCAAGCTCCAACACTGAAGCTTTCTTT.

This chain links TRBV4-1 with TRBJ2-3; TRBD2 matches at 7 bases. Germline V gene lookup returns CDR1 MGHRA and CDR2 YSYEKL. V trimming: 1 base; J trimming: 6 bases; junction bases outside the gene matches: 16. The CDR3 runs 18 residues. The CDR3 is CASSQVLVGAGDPDTQYF. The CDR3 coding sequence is TGCGCCAGCAGCCAAGTTCTCGTCGGCGCGGGGGACCCGGATACGCAGTATTTT.